This entry lists 23 T cell receptor beta chains sequenced from one sample in a study of cytomegalovirus exposure and HLA in healthy donors. 60 Vbeta and 13 Jbeta primers were used in PCR. Profiled with immunoSEQ multiplex PCR; TCRdb holds only in-frame clones, not every one. The sample includes tens of thousands of clones, approximately 80% seen only once; the top ten take roughly 3%. Material: PBMCs. The receptors originated from a young woman in good health and CMV-seronegative.

The rearrangement uses TRBV5-1 and TRBJ1-4; 9 bases are a match to TRBD1. This CDR3 region has 14 residues. The germline V gene has CDR1 SGHRS and CDR2 YFSETQ. The J segment lost 6 bases and the V segment lost 4 bases, leaving 4 bases of the junction unmatched. CDR3 in amino acids: CASSRTGEDEKLFF. Here the CDR3 DNA reads TGCGCCAGCAGCCGGACAGGGGAAGATGAAAAACTGTTTTTT.

CDR3 coding DNA: TGTGCCAGCAGCTTGGCCTTAAACACTGAAGCTTTCTTT. It yields the protein CASSLALNTEAFF. The chain combines TRBV5-5 with TRBJ1-1; D remains unclear. Trimming cost V 0 bases and J 2 bases, with 5 bases left between them. The length of the CDR3 is 13 residues. Germline assignment: CDR1 SGHKS and CDR2 YYEKEE (reference sequence).

This chain uses TRBV5-1 with TRBJ2-2, with 8 bases aligning to TRBD1. The germline V gene has CDR1 SGHRS and CDR2 YFSETQ. J gave up 2 bases and V 6 bases, and 9 bases lay outside the gene matches. There are 16 residues in the CDR3. The DNA of the CDR3 is TGCGCCAGCATAGAAAACGGACAGGGAAACACCGGGGAGCTGTTTTTT. Residues: CASIENGQGNTGELFF.

The chain is built from TRBV13 and TRBJ1-2; 9 bases map to TRBD1. V was pared by 3 bases and J by 3 bases, with 8 bases of the junction left unmatched. From germline, CDR1 is PRHDT and CDR2 FYEKMQ (reference sequence). This CDR3 region has 16 residues. CDR3 coding DNA: TGTGCCAGCAGCTTCCGGGACAGGGTCAGGGACTATGGCTACACCTTC. Protein sequence: CASSFRDRVRDYGYTF.

The chain carries TRBV5-4 and TRBJ2-1; 8 nucleotides agree with TRBD2. The CDR3 contains 15 residues. Germline V CDR1 and CDR2: SGHNT, YYREEE (reference sequence). The V and J ends lost 4 bases and 6 bases, in that order; junction bases with no gene match: 9. CDR3 sequence reads: CASSPARSGGNEQFF. CDR3 coding DNA: TGTGCCAGCAGCCCGGCCCGGAGCGGGGGCAATGAGCAGTTCTTC.

The rearrangement joins TRBV27 to TRBJ1-5, with 7 bases fitting TRBD1. This CDR3 contains 14 residues. CDR1 and CDR2 from the germline V gene are MNHEY and SMNVEV (reference sequence). V was clipped by 6 bases and J by 2 bases; unmatched bases: 4. CDR3 protein: CASRQGYGNQPQHF. The CDR3 bases are TGTGCCAGCAGACAGGGGTACGGCAATCAGCCCCAGCATTTT.

The rearrangement links TRBV27 to TRBJ1-5, with D tentatively TRBD1 (5 bases). The CDR3 runs to 14 residues. Germline V gene sequence: CDR1 MNHEY, CDR2 SMNVEV (reference sequence). V was trimmed by 2 bases and J by 7 bases, leaving 12 bases between them. CDR3: CASSLAGFGQPQHF. The CDR3 nucleotides read TGTGCCAGCAGTTTAGCAGGGTTCGGCCAGCCCCAGCATTTT.

The chain's CDR3 is CASSLLGGGNTEAFF. CDR3 nucleotides: TGTGCCAGCAGCCTTCTCGGGGGAGGGAACACTGAAGCTTTCTTT. J is TRBJ1-1 and V is TRBV7-2; a weak D match, TRBD1 (5 bases). Germline CDR1 reads SGHTA; CDR2 reads FQGNSA. With 5 bases removed from V and 1 base from J, the gap between germline ends came to 14 bases. The CDR3 length is 15 residues.

The rearrangement uses TRBV9 and TRBJ1-2; 9 bases are shared with TRBD1. V gave up 4 bases and J gave up 8 bases; unmatched junction bases: 18. The CDR3 runs 17 residues. Germline V gene sequence: CDR1 SGDLS, CDR2 YYNGEE. The CDR3 nucleotides read TGTGCCAGCAGCCCCGATCCCTCTACCGGGACAGGGCGAGGCTACACCTTC. It encodes CASSPDPSTGTGRGYTF.

This chain connects TRBV2 to TRBJ1-2, with D possibly matching TRBD1 (5 bases). CDR1 SNHLY and CDR2 FYNNEI come from the germline V gene. Trimming removed 3 bases from V and 0 bases from J, with 11 bases in between. This CDR3 region has 15 residues. Written as DNA, the CDR3 is TGTGCCAGCAGTGATCCTCAGGGAACTAACTATGGCTACACCTTC. Its translation is CASSDPQGTNYGYTF.

The rearrangement joins TRBV5-4 to TRBJ2-2; the D is unclear. The germline V gene encodes CDR1 SGHNT and CDR2 YYREEE (reference sequence). Deletions cut 3 bases from V and 0 bases from J, with 6 bases between. This CDR3 contains 14 residues. CDR3 bases: TGTGCCAGCAGCTCGACACCGAACACCGGGGAGCTGTTTTTT. Protein product: CASSSTPNTGELFF.

This clone turned up a few times. The chain uses TRBV7-2 and TRBJ2-1; D call uncertain. Germline lookup yields CDR1 SGHTA and CDR2 FQGNSA. CDR3 length: 16 residues. V lost 5 bases, J lost 2 bases, and 16 bases lay in between. CDR3 residues: CASSLGIGGTYNEQFF. DNA for the CDR3: TGTGCCAGCAGCCTAGGGATTGGCGGTACCTACAATGAGCAGTTCTTC.

This sequence joins TRBV19 and TRBJ1-1; D gene uncertain. Per germline, CDR1 LNHDA and CDR2 SQIVND (reference sequence). The CDR3 extends over 15 amino acids. V was pared by 5 bases and J by 4 bases, with 17 bases between. CDR3 DNA sequence: TGTGCCAGTAGTTCGCCCGCACTAGCGCGCACTGAAGCTTTCTTT. This translates into CASSSPALARTEAFF. The whole variable domain, filled in from reference TRBV19 and TRBJ1-1, reads DGGITQSPKYLFRKEGQNVTLSCEQNLNHDAMYWYRQDPGQGLRLIYYSQIVNDFQKGDIAEGYSVSREKKESFPLTVTSAQKNPTAFYLCASSSPALARTEAFFGQGTRLTVV.

This clone was observed a handful of times. The chain has TRBV7-9 and TRBJ2-1; 7 nucleotides match TRBD2. The V segment lost 7 bases and the J segment 9 bases; nucleotides outside the gene matches: 15. Germline assignment: CDR1 SEHNR and CDR2 FQNEAQ (reference sequence). CDR3 length equals 15 residues. The CDR3 DNA sequence: TGTGCCAGCACCAACTCGGTCGGGGGGATCGGTGAGCAGTTCTTC. This codes for CASTNSVGGIGEQFF. The complete variable domain, with remaining parts taken from reference TRBV7-9 and TRBJ2-1, reads DTGVSQNPRHKITKRGQNVTFRCDPISEHNRLYWYRQTLGQGPEFLTYFQNEAQLEKSRLLSDRFSAERPKGSFSTLEIQRTEQGDSAMYLCASTNSVGGIGEQFFGPGTRLTVL.

The gene calls are TRBV6-5 and TRBJ1-1; D remains ambiguous. Germline loops: CDR1 MNHEY, CDR2 SVGAGI. The CDR3 has 12 residues. V shed 5 bases and J shed 3 bases, with 7 bases lying between them. The CDR3 region has the DNA TGTGCCAGCAGTGGTCGGGACACTGAAGCTTTCTTT. Residues: CASSGRDTEAFF.

The chain couples TRBV19 to TRBJ1-1; 8 nucleotides line up with TRBD1. V trimming: 5 bases; J trimming: 1 base; junction bases outside the gene matches: 3. There are 14 residues in the CDR3. The V gene's germline CDR1 is LNHDA and CDR2 SQIVND (reference sequence). CDR3 amino acids: CASSAGTGNTEAFF. As DNA, the CDR3 is TGTGCCAGTAGTGCTGGGACAGGGAACACTGAAGCTTTCTTT.

This clone occurred a few times. This chain links TRBV6-6 with TRBJ2-2; D gene uncertain. V was pared by 5 bases and J by 0 bases, with 13 bases between. CDR3 length: 16 amino acids. Germline lookup yields CDR1 MNHNY and CDR2 SVGAGI (reference sequence). The CDR3 DNA is TGTGCCAGCAGTGCTAGACGGCGAACGAACACCGGGGAGCTGTTTTTT. Residues: CASSARRRTNTGELFF.

V gene TRBV7-9 combines with J gene TRBJ2-2; TRBD1 might be the D (6 bases). The CDR3 contains 16 residues. CDR1 SEHNR and CDR2 FQNEAQ come from the germline V gene (reference sequence). The V end lost 4 bases, the J end lost 2 bases, and 14 bases lay between the germline ends. The CDR3 nucleotides read TGTGCCAGCAGCTCGGGACATCCCATAAACACCGGGGAGCTGTTTTTT. This encodes CASSSGHPINTGELFF.

The V gene is TRBV5-1, the J gene TRBJ1-2, with 8 nucleotides matching TRBD1. The junction had 10 bases not matched to a gene; V was cut back by 4 bases and J by 5 bases. The CDR3 has 15 amino acids. CDR1 and CDR2 (germline): SGHRS, YFSETQ. This CDR3 reads CASSPGQGSGYGYTF. DNA for the CDR3: TGCGCCAGCAGCCCCGGACAGGGTAGTGGATATGGCTACACCTTC.

This clone appeared once. V gene TRBV6-6 combines with J gene TRBJ1-5, with unresolved D. The CDR3 runs 12 residues. V was clipped by 6 bases and J by 9 bases, with 12 bases between them. Germline-derived CDR1 and CDR2 are MNHNY and SVGAGI (reference sequence). The CDR3 loop reads CASSPGGGPQHF. The CDR3 nucleotides are TGTGCCAGCAGCCCTGGCGGTGGGCCCCAGCATTTT.

The genes are TRBV5-4 and TRBJ1-1; D remains ambiguous. The germline CDR1 and CDR2 sequences are SGHNT and YYREEE (reference sequence). This CDR3 region has 14 residues. Trimming removed 4 bases at V and 0 bases at J, with 10 bases between. This chain's CDR3 is CASSRGIMNTEAFF. CDR3 DNA: TGTGCCAGCAGCCGCGGCATCATGAACACTGAAGCTTTCTTT.

The chain has TRBV28 and TRBJ2-7, with a tentative D call TRBD1 (7 bases). The CDR3 is 13 residues long. Germline loops: CDR1 MDHEN, CDR2 SYDVKM. V lost 4 bases and J lost 7, with 14 bases in between. CDR3 in DNA: TGTGCCAGCAGTTCGACAGGGAGGAGGGAGCAGTACGTC. Its protein product is CASSSTGRREQYV.

The J gene is TRBJ2-5, the V gene TRBV21-1; the table gives TRBD1 as D, unverified against the DNA. TRBV21-1 is noted as a pseudogene. This CDR3 contains 15 residues. The CDR3 coding sequence is TGTGCCAGCAGCAAAGGGACAGGGGGCCAAGAGACCCAGTACTTC. Its protein product is CASSKGTGGQETQYF.